The clone carrying this T cell receptor beta chain was observed a single time. The data belong to a study of blood T cell repertoires in COVID-19. Overall study: Samples came from the United States, Italy and Spain, spanning acute and convalescent COVID-19. T cells, B-cell-depleted T cells, or PBMCs provided the cDNA or gDNA that served as material.

Only in-frame clones appear in the TCRdb table, and some are missing; sequencing was by immunoSEQ multiplex PCR. The data hold about 29,000 clones, with 70% to 90% observed a single time. Germline V lookup: CDR1 MGHRA, CDR2 YSYEKL. The CDR3 contains 16 residues. V lost 3 bases, J lost 5 bases, and 6 bases stayed unmatched. The chain employs TRBV4-1 and TRBJ2-1, with 11 positions matching TRBD2. The sequenced sample was peripheral blood. The TCR was taken from an older man with active COVID-19. The CDR3 DNA reads as TGCGCCAGCAGCCAGGTTACTAGCGGGGGTAACAATGAGCAGTTCTTC. Amino acids: CASSQVTSGGNNEQFF.